The rows below give T cell receptor beta chains drawn from one sample of a study of vaccination and CD4 T cells after COVID-19. Antigens of these TCRs are unknown. TCRdb re-derived calls from the PCR reads in MiXCR, one entry per CDR3 protein. This sample has over 9,500 distinct CDR3 sequences, with roughly two fifths found just once. Sequencing was carried out using CD4+ T cells from blood, cultured in vitro. These receptor sequences come from a human donor who had recovered from COVID-19. CDR3s include the opening cysteine and the closing phenylalanine or tryptophan. Each record gives: CDR3 protein, CDR3 DNA, J gene, D gene, clone size, V gene. The D gene is left open where the match is weak. The size of a clone is reported for some rows only, either as once, few or many, or as a class for expanded clones.

CDR3aa: CASMGATGWEQYF
CDR3nt: TGTGCCAGTATGGGGGCGACGGGGTGGGAGCAGTACTTC
j_gene: TRBJ2-7
d_gene: .
abundance: .
v_gene: TRBV19

CDR3aa: CSARGTSYGYTF
CDR3nt: TGCAGTGCTAGGGGGACGAGCTATGGCTACACCTTC
j_gene: TRBJ1-2
d_gene: .
abundance: .
v_gene: TRBV20-1

CDR3aa: CAWGYAGGGYTF
CDR3nt: TGTGCCTGGGGATACGCAGGAGGTGGCTACACCTTC
j_gene: TRBJ1-2
d_gene: .
abundance: .
v_gene: TRBV30

CDR3aa: CASSSQGVNTEAFF
CDR3nt: TGTGCCAGCAGCTCCCAGGGGGTGAACACTGAAGCTTTCTTT
j_gene: TRBJ1-1
d_gene: TRBD1
abundance: few
v_gene: TRBV7-9

CDR3aa: CASSLSGGAGDTQYF
CDR3nt: TGCGCCAGCAGCTTATCTGGGGGGGCGGGAGATACGCAGTATTTT
j_gene: TRBJ2-3
d_gene: .
abundance: once
v_gene: TRBV5-1

CDR3aa: CASGLDRGLRFLNTEAFF
CDR3nt: TGTGCTAGTGGTTTGGACAGGGGGCTACGTTTTCTGAACACTGAAGCTTTCTTT
j_gene: TRBJ1-1
d_gene: TRBD1
abundance: .
v_gene: TRBV12-5

CDR3aa: CSARDLGPSNSPLHF
CDR3nt: TGCAGTGCTAGAGATCTAGGCCCTTCTAATTCACCCCTCCACTTT
j_gene: TRBJ1-6
d_gene: .
abundance: .
v_gene: TRBV20-1

CDR3aa: CASSLTEGGQAFF
CDR3nt: TGTGCCAGCAGCTTAACCGAGGGGGGGCAAGCTTTCTTT
j_gene: TRBJ1-1
d_gene: .
abundance: .
v_gene: TRBV7-9

CDR3aa: CASSLAADGNSPLHF
CDR3nt: TGTGCCAGCAGCTTAGCCGCAGATGGTAATTCACCCCTCCACTTT
j_gene: TRBJ1-6
d_gene: .
abundance: .
v_gene: TRBV7-6

CDR3aa: CSAKDPSRGYEQYF
CDR3nt: TGCAGTGCCAAGGACCCAAGCAGAGGCTACGAGCAGTACTTC
j_gene: TRBJ2-7
d_gene: .
abundance: few
v_gene: TRBV20-1

CDR3aa: CSARGSNEKLFF
CDR3nt: TGCAGTGCTAGGGGATCTAATGAAAAACTGTTTTTT
j_gene: TRBJ1-4
d_gene: .
abundance: few
v_gene: TRBV20-1

CDR3aa: CASSKEDTEAFF
CDR3nt: TGTGCCAGCAGCAAAGAGGACACTGAAGCTTTCTTT
j_gene: TRBJ1-1
d_gene: .
abundance: few
v_gene: TRBV7-9

CDR3aa: CASSPDSYSNQPQHF
CDR3nt: TGTGCCAGCAGCCCCGACAGCTATAGCAATCAGCCCCAGCATTTT
j_gene: TRBJ1-5
d_gene: .
abundance: few
v_gene: TRBV2

CDR3aa: CASSSGSVGTGVREAFF
CDR3nt: TGCGCCAGCAGCTCGGGGTCGGTTGGCACGGGTGTGCGTGAAGCTTTCTTT
j_gene: TRBJ1-1
d_gene: .
abundance: .
v_gene: TRBV5-1

CDR3aa: CASSLVDREGDTEAFF
CDR3nt: TGTGCCAGCAGCTTAGTGGACAGGGAAGGGGACACTGAAGCTTTCTTT
j_gene: TRBJ1-1
d_gene: TRBD1
abundance: few
v_gene: TRBV7-8

CDR3aa: CATGRAGGYEQYF
CDR3nt: TGTGCCACCGGACGGGCTGGGGGGTACGAGCAGTACTTC
j_gene: TRBJ2-7
d_gene: .
abundance: .
v_gene: TRBV6-1

CDR3aa: CASSYQGARYGYTF
CDR3nt: TGTGCCAGCAGCTATCAGGGGGCGCGGTATGGCTACACCTTC
j_gene: TRBJ1-2
d_gene: TRBD1
abundance: .
v_gene: TRBV7-9

CDR3aa: CAWTEGRPNEKLFF
CDR3nt: TGTGCCTGGACGGAGGGAAGGCCTAATGAAAAACTGTTTTTT
j_gene: TRBJ1-4
d_gene: .
abundance: few
v_gene: TRBV30

CDR3aa: CASSLMGGRNTEAFF
CDR3nt: TGTGCCAGCAGCTTAATGGGGGGCAGGAACACTGAAGCTTTCTTT
j_gene: TRBJ1-1
d_gene: .
abundance: .
v_gene: TRBV7-9

CDR3aa: CATNRGGGTYEQYF
CDR3nt: TGTGCCACCAACCGCGGTGGAGGTACCTACGAGCAGTACTTC
j_gene: TRBJ2-7
d_gene: .
abundance: few
v_gene: TRBV6-1

CDR3aa: CASSPGTDANYGYTF
CDR3nt: TGTGCCAGCAGTCCCGGGACAGACGCTAACTATGGCTACACCTTC
j_gene: TRBJ1-2
d_gene: TRBD1
abundance: .
v_gene: TRBV12-3/TRBV12-4

CDR3aa: CSVVVQNTYEQYF
CDR3nt: TGCAGCGTTGTGGTTCAGAACACCTACGAGCAGTACTTC
j_gene: TRBJ2-7
d_gene: .
abundance: .
v_gene: TRBV29-1

CDR3aa: CAISEDNYGYTF
CDR3nt: TGTGCCATCAGTGAGGACAACTATGGCTACACCTTC
j_gene: TRBJ1-2
d_gene: .
abundance: .
v_gene: TRBV10-3

CDR3aa: CASSTTQGVVYGYTF
CDR3nt: TGTGCCAGTAGTACCACACAGGGGGTGGTCTATGGCTACACCTTC
j_gene: TRBJ1-2
d_gene: TRBD1
abundance: once
v_gene: TRBV19

CDR3aa: CASSSTDRVTGELFF
CDR3nt: TGTGCCAGCAGCTCTACTGACAGGGTCACCGGGGAGCTGTTTTTT
j_gene: TRBJ2-2
d_gene: TRBD1
abundance: .
v_gene: TRBV7-9

CDR3aa: CASGLVLRGGPDTQYF
CDR3nt: TGTGCTAGTGGTTTGGTACTACGGGGGGGGCCAGATACGCAGTATTTT
j_gene: TRBJ2-3
d_gene: TRBD2
abundance: .
v_gene: TRBV12-5

CDR3aa: CASSSASRPYGYTF
CDR3nt: TGTGCCAGCAGCTCGGCGTCCAGACCTTATGGCTACACCTTC
j_gene: TRBJ1-2
d_gene: .
abundance: .
v_gene: TRBV5-4

CDR3aa: CASSYETLYTEAFF
CDR3nt: TGTGCCAGCAGTTACGAGACCCTCTACACTGAAGCTTTCTTT
j_gene: TRBJ1-1
d_gene: .
abundance: .
v_gene: TRBV6-5

CDR3aa: CAISESANTEAFF
CDR3nt: TGTGCCATCAGTGAGTCGGCGAACACTGAAGCTTTCTTT
j_gene: TRBJ1-1
d_gene: .
abundance: .
v_gene: TRBV10-3

CDR3aa: CASSFGQGVTDTQYF
CDR3nt: TGTGCCAGCAGTTTCGGGCAGGGAGTCACAGATACGCAGTATTTT
j_gene: TRBJ2-3
d_gene: .
abundance: .
v_gene: TRBV12-3/TRBV12-4

CDR3aa: CASSSGNYREYGEAFF
CDR3nt: TGTGCCAGCAGTTCCGGGAACTACAGGGAATATGGTGAAGCTTTCTTT
j_gene: TRBJ1-1
d_gene: .
abundance: few
v_gene: TRBV6-5

CDR3aa: CSARLEGPDTQYF
CDR3nt: TGCAGTGCTCGACTAGAAGGGCCAGATACGCAGTATTTT
j_gene: TRBJ2-3
d_gene: .
abundance: .
v_gene: TRBV20-1

CDR3aa: CASTEDRGRRDEQYF
CDR3nt: TGTGCCAGCACCGAGGACAGGGGGAGGAGGGACGAGCAGTACTTC
j_gene: TRBJ2-7
d_gene: TRBD1
abundance: few
v_gene: TRBV12-3/TRBV12-4

CDR3aa: CASSNRDTEAFF
CDR3nt: TGTGCCAGTAGCAACAGGGACACTGAAGCTTTCTTT
j_gene: TRBJ1-1
d_gene: .
abundance: .
v_gene: TRBV19

CDR3aa: CSAPNPTVINYGYTF
CDR3nt: TGCAGTGCCCCTAACCCGACAGTGATTAACTATGGCTACACCTTC
j_gene: TRBJ1-2
d_gene: .
abundance: .
v_gene: TRBV20-1

CDR3aa: CASSLELAPGELFF
CDR3nt: TGCGCCAGCAGCTTGGAGTTAGCCCCCGGGGAGCTGTTTTTT
j_gene: TRBJ2-2
d_gene: .
abundance: .
v_gene: TRBV5-1

CDR3aa: CAISEGSLLYGYTF
CDR3nt: TGTGCCATCAGTGAGGGGAGTTTGCTCTATGGCTACACCTTC
j_gene: TRBJ1-2
d_gene: .
abundance: .
v_gene: TRBV10-3

CDR3aa: CASSSGTGQAEAFF
CDR3nt: TGCGCCAGCAGCAGTGGAACGGGACAGGCTGAAGCTTTCTTT
j_gene: TRBJ1-1
d_gene: TRBD1
abundance: .
v_gene: TRBV10-1

CDR3aa: CSASGGAVNEQFF
CDR3nt: TGCAGTGCTAGCGGGGGGGCTGTTAATGAGCAGTTCTTC
j_gene: TRBJ2-1
d_gene: TRBD2
abundance: .
v_gene: TRBV20-1

CDR3aa: CASRTTGVGANVLTF
CDR3nt: TGTGCCAGCAGAACCACAGGGGTAGGGGCCAACGTCCTGACTTTC
j_gene: TRBJ2-6
d_gene: TRBD1
abundance: .
v_gene: TRBV6-1

CDR3aa: CATSRDWASLVF
CDR3nt: TGTGCCACCAGCAGAGATTGGGCTAGCCTCGTCTTC
j_gene: TRBJ2-1
d_gene: .
abundance: .
v_gene: TRBV15

CDR3aa: CASTLGGVNEQFF
CDR3nt: TGTGCCAGCACCCTGGGGGGAGTTAATGAGCAGTTCTTC
j_gene: TRBJ2-1
d_gene: .
abundance: few
v_gene: TRBV2

CDR3aa: CASSQRMAGGSGNTIYF
CDR3nt: TGCGCCAGCAGCCAAAGGATGGCAGGGGGATCTGGAAACACCATATATTTT
j_gene: TRBJ1-3
d_gene: TRBD1
abundance: .
v_gene: TRBV4-1

CDR3aa: CASSQDSGATNEKLFF
CDR3nt: TGCGCCAGCAGCCAAGATTCGGGTGCAACTAATGAAAAACTGTTTTTT
j_gene: TRBJ1-4
d_gene: .
abundance: .
v_gene: TRBV4-1

CDR3aa: CASRQGWGNQPQHF
CDR3nt: TGTGCCAGCAGGCAGGGATGGGGCAATCAGCCCCAGCATTTT
j_gene: TRBJ1-5
d_gene: .
abundance: .
v_gene: TRBV6-1

CDR3aa: CATASGQINEKLFF
CDR3nt: TGTGCCACCGCCTCGGGACAGATTAATGAAAAACTGTTTTTT
j_gene: TRBJ1-4
d_gene: TRBD1
abundance: .
v_gene: TRBV15

CDR3aa: CASSAQTGITGELFF
CDR3nt: TGTGCCAGCAGCGCCCAGACAGGGATCACCGGGGAGCTGTTTTTT
j_gene: TRBJ2-2
d_gene: TRBD1
abundance: .
v_gene: TRBV9

CDR3aa: CASSPGWDEKLFF
CDR3nt: TGTGCCAGCAGCCCAGGATGGGATGAAAAACTGTTTTTT
j_gene: TRBJ1-4
d_gene: .
abundance: .
v_gene: TRBV12-3/TRBV12-4

CDR3aa: CASSLGGQNQETQYF
CDR3nt: TGCGCCAGCAGCTTGGGGGGGCAGAACCAAGAGACCCAGTACTTC
j_gene: TRBJ2-5
d_gene: .
abundance: .
v_gene: TRBV5-1

CDR3aa: CASSATGLRHSSGNTIYF
CDR3nt: TGTGCCAGTAGCGCCACGGGACTCCGTCATAGCTCTGGAAACACCATATATTTT
j_gene: TRBJ1-3
d_gene: .
abundance: .
v_gene: TRBV19

CDR3aa: CASSTRGTGGLETQYF
CDR3nt: TGTGCCAGTAGTACTCGGGGTACAGGGGGGCTGGAGACCCAGTACTTC
j_gene: TRBJ2-5
d_gene: TRBD1
abundance: few
v_gene: TRBV19

CDR3aa: CASSSLPNICVLLCQQSEEFF
CDR3nt: .
j_gene: TRBJ2-1
d_gene: .
abundance: once
v_gene: TRBV27